The rows below give T cell receptor beta chains drawn from one sample of a study of T cell responses to AZD1222 COVID-19 vaccine. The repertoire was sequenced with immunoSEQ multiplex PCR; TCRdb's copy has only in-frame clones and lacks some. The profile shows some 150,000 clones, approximately 95% of them singletons. Sequences were derived from peripheral blood, sampled on day 0 of MenACWY control vaccination. The receptors stem from an adult in good health. Each CDR3 is given with its conserved first and last residue. A D gene is named only where the DNA matches it firmly.

cdr3_length j_call v_call d_call cdr3_aa cdr3_nt
12 TRBJ2-2 TRBV6-6 - CASNLAAGELFF TGTGCCAGCAATTTAGCGGCCGGGGAGCTGTTTTTT
14 TRBJ1-5 TRBV5-6 - CASSRDSENQPQHF TGTGCCAGCAGCCGTGACAGCGAGAATCAGCCCCAGCATTTT
11 TRBJ2-2 TRBV2 - CASSDEGELFF TGTGCCAGCAGCGACGAGGGGGAGCTGTTTTTT
14 TRBJ2-7 TRBV27 TRBD1 CASRLQGASYEQYF TGTGCCAGCCGTTTACAGGGGGCATCCTACGAGCAGTACTTC
13 TRBJ1-1 TRBV7-9 - CASSLEQNTEAFF TGTGCCAGCAGCTTAGAGCAGAACACTGAAGCTTTCTTT
12 TRBJ1-1 TRBV28 - CASSLGPTEAFF TGTGCCAGCAGTTTAGGGCCCACTGAAGCTTTCTTT
13 TRBJ2-1 TRBV4-3 - CASSLEIYNEQFF TGCGCCAGCAGCCTGGAAATCTACAATGAGCAGTTCTTC
16 TRBJ1-2 TRBV9 - CASSVAPNRTEYGYTF TGTGCCAGCAGCGTAGCCCCCAATCGGACAGAATATGGCTACACCTTC
14 TRBJ1-1 TRBV11-3 TRBD1 CASSQGGRNTEAFF TGTGCCAGCAGCCAGGGGGGGAGGAACACTGAAGCTTTCTTT
14 TRBJ1-1 TRBV5-1 - CASSLTSMNTEAFF TGCGCCAGCAGCTTAACGAGTATGAACACTGAAGCTTTCTTT
15 TRBJ2-1 TRBV5-1 TRBD2 CASRDGTSGYNEQFF TGCGCCAGCAGGGACGGGACTAGCGGCTACAATGAGCAGTTCTTC
16 TRBJ2-7 TRBV7-8 - CASRTRQDAAVNEQYF TGTGCCAGCAGGACCCGACAGGACGCCGCCGTTAACGAGCAGTACTTC
13 TRBJ1-5 TRBV29-1 - CSVGAGRDQPQHF TGCAGCGTTGGAGCAGGGAGGGATCAGCCCCAGCATTTT
12 TRBJ1-1 TRBV19 - CASSFSSTEAFF TGTGCCAGTAGTTTCTCCTCCACAGAAGCTTTCTTT
13 TRBJ2-5 TRBV6-5 TRBD2 CASRRDYKETQYF TGTGCCAGCAGACGGGACTATAAGGAGACCCAGTACTTC
16 TRBJ1-5 TRBV7-9 - CASSLGGAAGNQPQHF TGTGCCAGCAGCTTAGGAGGGGCGGCGGGCAATCAGCCCCAGCATTTT
13 TRBJ2-3 TRBV5-4 TRBD2 CASSRGGTDTQYF TGTGCCAGCAGCCGGGGGGGAACAGATACGCAGTATTTT
13 TRBJ2-5 TRBV3-1/TRBV3-2 - CASSSGWGETQYF TGTGCCAGCTCCTCAGGGTGGGGAGAGACCCAGTACTTC
15 TRBJ2-6 TRBV27 - CASRTMGSGANVLTF TGTGCCAGCAGAACGATGGGGTCTGGGGCCAACGTCCTGACTTTC
18 TRBJ2-3 TRBV7-2 TRBD2 CASSLGTSGIPSTDTQYF TGTGCCAGCAGCTTAGGGACTAGCGGGATTCCTAGCACAGATACGCAGTATTTT
12 TRBJ1-5 TRBV24-1 - CATEAVGQPQHF TGTGCCACCGAGGCAGTTGGGCAGCCCCAGCATTTT
16 TRBJ1-5 TRBV5-1 TRBD1 CASSASGTGGTQPQHF TGCGCCAGCAGCGCCTCCGGGACAGGGGGCACTCAGCCCCAGCATTTT
15 TRBJ2-6 TRBV27 - CASSFRSSGANVLTF TGTGCCAGCAGTTTCAGGTCCTCTGGGGCCAACGTCCTGACTTTC
18 TRBJ2-2 TRBV7-2 - CASSLAPPGRGAAGELFF TGTGCCAGCAGCTTAGCCCCACCGGGACGGGGGGCGGCGGGGGAGCTGTTTTTT
14 TRBJ1-5 TRBV28 - CASSLGGGGQPQHF TGTGCCAGCAGTTTGGGGGGGGGAGGTCAGCCCCAGCATTTT
12 TRBJ2-1 TRBV18 - CASSPGQGYKFF TGTGCCAGCTCACCGGGTCAGGGGTATAAGTTCTTC
13 TRBJ1-1 TRBV11-2 - CASSGRLNTEAFF TGTGCCAGCAGCGGCAGGCTGAACACTGAAGCTTTCTTT
19 TRBJ2-3 TRBV5-5 TRBD2 CASSLDLAGAGISTDTQYF TGTGCCAGCAGCTTGGACCTAGCGGGGGCCGGCATTAGCACAGATACGCAGTATTTT
15 TRBJ1-3 TRBV5-6 - CASSRYSNSGNTIYF TGTGCCAGCAGCCGCTACTCTAACTCTGGAAACACCATATATTTT